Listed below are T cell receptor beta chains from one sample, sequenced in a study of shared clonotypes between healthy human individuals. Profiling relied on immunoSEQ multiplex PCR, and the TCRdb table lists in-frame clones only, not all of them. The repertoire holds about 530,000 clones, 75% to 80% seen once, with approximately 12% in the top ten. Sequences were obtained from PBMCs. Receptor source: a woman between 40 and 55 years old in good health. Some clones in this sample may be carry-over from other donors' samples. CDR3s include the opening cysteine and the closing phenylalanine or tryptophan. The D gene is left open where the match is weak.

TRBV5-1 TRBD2 CASSFSGSGNNEQFF
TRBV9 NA CASSAARSTEAFF
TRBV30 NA CAWSYAGGNQPQHF
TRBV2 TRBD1 CASSWDSGNSPLHF
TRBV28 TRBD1 CASRDPQGANEKLFF
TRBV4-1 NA CASSRGRAISYNEQFF
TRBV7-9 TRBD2 CASSHGLAGYNEQFF
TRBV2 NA CAGLGSYTEAFF
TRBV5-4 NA CASSLGPGPSYEQYF
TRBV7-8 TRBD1 CASSFGQGNQPQHF
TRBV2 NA CASSRGTQETQYF
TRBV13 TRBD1 CASSPDRGRSPLHF
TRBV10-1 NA CASSLGRGTEAFF
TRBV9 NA CASSSYPRGLAGELFF
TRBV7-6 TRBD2 CASSRLGPSGSSYEQYF
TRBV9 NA CASSRDNYGYTF
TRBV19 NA CASSTGFTEAFF
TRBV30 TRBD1 CAWSADRGLTGSPLHF
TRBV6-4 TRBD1 CASSDGTGGDYGYTF
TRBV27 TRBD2 CASSFNPGLVQETQYF
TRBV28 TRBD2 CASIDQLAGSLNTQYF
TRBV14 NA CASSPLQDYGYTF